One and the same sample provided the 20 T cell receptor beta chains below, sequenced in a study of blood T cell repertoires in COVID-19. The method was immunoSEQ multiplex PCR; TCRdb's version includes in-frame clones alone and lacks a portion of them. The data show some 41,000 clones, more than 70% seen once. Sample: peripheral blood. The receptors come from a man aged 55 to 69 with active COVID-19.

CDR3 sequence (DNA): TGTGCCAGCAGCTCGGGACTAGCGGGAGAAAGGGGCGATACGCAGTATTTT. This sequence encodes CASSSGLAGERGDTQYF. The genes are TRBV5-4 and TRBJ2-3, with TRBD2 matching over 14 bases. J lost 6 bases, V lost 3 bases, and 9 bases had no gene match. Germline V gene data show CDR1 as SGHNT and CDR2 as YYREEE (reference sequence). The CDR3 is 17 amino acids.

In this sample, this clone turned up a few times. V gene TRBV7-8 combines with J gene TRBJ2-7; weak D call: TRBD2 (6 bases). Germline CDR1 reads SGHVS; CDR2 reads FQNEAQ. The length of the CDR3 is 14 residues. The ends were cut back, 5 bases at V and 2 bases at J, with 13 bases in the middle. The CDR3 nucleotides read TGTGCCAGCAGCCCCCGGGACTCTGCCTACGAGCAGTACTTC. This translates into CASSPRDSAYEQYF.

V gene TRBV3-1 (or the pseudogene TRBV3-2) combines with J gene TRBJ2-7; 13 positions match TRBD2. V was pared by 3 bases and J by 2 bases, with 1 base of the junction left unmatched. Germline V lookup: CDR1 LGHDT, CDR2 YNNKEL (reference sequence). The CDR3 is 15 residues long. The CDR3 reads CASSHGTSGTYEQYF. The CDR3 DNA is TGTGCCAGCAGCCATGGGACTAGCGGGACCTACGAGCAGTACTTC.

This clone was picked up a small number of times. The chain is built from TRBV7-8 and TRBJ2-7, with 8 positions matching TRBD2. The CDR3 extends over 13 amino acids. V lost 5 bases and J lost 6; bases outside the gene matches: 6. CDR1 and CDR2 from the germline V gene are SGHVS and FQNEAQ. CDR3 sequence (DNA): TGTGCCAGCAGCCCCGGGAGGGAAACCGAGCAGTACTTC. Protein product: CASSPGRETEQYF.

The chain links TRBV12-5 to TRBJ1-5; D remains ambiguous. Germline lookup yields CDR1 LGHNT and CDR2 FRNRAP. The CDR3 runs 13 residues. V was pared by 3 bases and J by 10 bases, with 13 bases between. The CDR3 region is CASGLIGSEPQHF. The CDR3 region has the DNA TGTGCTAGTGGTTTAATCGGTTCCGAACCCCAGCATTTT.

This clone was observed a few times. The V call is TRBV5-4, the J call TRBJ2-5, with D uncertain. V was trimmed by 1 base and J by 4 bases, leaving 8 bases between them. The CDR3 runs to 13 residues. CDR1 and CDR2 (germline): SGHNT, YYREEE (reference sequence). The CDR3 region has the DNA TGTGCCAGCAGCTTGCCTAGTTCAGAGACCCAGTACTTC. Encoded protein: CASSLPSSETQYF. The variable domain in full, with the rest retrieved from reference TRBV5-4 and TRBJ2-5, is ETGVTQSPTHLIKTRGQQVTLRCSSQSGHNTVSWYQQALGQGPQFIFQYYREEENGRGNFPPRFSGLQFPNYSSELNVNALELDDSALYLCASSLPSSETQYFGPGTRLLVL.

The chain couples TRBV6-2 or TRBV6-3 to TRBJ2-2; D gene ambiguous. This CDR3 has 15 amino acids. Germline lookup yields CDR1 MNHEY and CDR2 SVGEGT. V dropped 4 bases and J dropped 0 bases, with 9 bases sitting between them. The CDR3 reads CASSFQFANTGELFF. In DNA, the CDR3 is TGTGCCAGCAGTTTTCAGTTCGCGAACACCGGGGAGCTGTTTTTT.

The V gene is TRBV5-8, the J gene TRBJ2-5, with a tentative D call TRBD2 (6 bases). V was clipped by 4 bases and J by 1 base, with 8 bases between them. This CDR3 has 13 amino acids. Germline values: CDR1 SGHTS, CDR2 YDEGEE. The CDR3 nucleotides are TGTGCCAGCAGCAGGGGAGGCCAAGAGACCCAGTACTTC. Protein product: CASSRGGQETQYF.

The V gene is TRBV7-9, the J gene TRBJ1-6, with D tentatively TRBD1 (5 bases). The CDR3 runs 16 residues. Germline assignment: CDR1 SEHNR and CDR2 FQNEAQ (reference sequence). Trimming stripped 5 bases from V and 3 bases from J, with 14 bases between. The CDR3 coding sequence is TGTGCCAGCAGCGCGCGGGGGGAAGGCTATAATTCACCCCTCCACTTT. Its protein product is CASSARGEGYNSPLHF.

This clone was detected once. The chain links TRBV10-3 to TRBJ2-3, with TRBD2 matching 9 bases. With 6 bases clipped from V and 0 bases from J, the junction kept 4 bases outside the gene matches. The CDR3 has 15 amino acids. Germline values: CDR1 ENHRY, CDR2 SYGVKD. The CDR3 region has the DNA TGTGCCATCAGGGTGACTAGCGGCAGCACAGATACGCAGTATTTT. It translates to CAIRVTSGSTDTQYF.

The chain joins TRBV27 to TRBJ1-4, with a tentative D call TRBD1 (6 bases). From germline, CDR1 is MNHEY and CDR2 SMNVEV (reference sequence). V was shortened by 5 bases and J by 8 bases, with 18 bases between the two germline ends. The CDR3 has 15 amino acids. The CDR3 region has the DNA TGTGCCAGCAGTGTAACAGGGAGAGTTTGGGAAAAACTGTTTTTT. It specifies CASSVTGRVWEKLFF.

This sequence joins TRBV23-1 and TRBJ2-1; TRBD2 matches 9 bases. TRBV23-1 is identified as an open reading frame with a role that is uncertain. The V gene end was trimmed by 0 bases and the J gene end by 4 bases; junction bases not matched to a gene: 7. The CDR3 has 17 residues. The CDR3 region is CASSQSSSGKLYNEQFF. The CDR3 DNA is TGCGCCAGCAGTCAATCGTCTAGCGGGAAACTTTACAATGAGCAGTTCTTC.

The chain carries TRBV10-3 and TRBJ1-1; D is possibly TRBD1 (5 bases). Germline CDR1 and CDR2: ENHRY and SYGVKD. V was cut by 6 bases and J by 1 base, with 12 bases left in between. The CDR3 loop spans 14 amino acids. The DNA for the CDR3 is TGTGCCATCAGCCAATTTCAGGGGAACACTGAAGCTTTCTTT. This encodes CAISQFQGNTEAFF.

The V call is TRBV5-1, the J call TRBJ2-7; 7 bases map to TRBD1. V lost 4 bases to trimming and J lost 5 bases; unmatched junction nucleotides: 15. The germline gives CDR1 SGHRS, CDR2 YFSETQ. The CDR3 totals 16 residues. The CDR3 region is CASSQNHRGETDEQYF. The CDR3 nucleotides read TGCGCCAGCAGCCAAAACCACAGGGGAGAGACGGACGAGCAGTACTTC.

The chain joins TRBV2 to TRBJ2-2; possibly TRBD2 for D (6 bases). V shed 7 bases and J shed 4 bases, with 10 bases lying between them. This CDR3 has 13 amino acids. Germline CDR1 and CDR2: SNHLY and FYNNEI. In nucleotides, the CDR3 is TGTGCCAGCAACGGGAGTCCCACCGGGGAGCTGTTTTTT. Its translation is CASNGSPTGELFF.

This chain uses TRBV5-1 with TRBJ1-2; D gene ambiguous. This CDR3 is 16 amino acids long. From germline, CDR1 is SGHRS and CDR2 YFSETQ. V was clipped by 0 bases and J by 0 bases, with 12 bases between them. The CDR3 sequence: CASSLVAAGSNYGYTF. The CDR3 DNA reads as TGCGCCAGCAGCTTGGTAGCGGCAGGCTCTAACTATGGCTACACCTTC.

The CDR3 here is CASRLAVSSYEQYF. The CDR3 nucleotides read TGTGCCAGCCGACTAGCGGTGAGCTCCTACGAGCAGTACTTC. The chain combines TRBV6-5 with TRBJ2-7; 9 bases map to TRBD2. CDR3 length: 14 amino acids. Germline assignment: CDR1 MNHEY and CDR2 SVGAGI. Losses at the gene ends were 8 bases for V and 0 bases for J; bases not matched to a gene: 5.

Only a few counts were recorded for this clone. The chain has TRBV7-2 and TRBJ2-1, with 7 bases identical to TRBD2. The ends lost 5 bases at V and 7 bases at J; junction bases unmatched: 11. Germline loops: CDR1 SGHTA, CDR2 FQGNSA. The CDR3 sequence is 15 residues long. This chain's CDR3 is CASSTGEGHVNEQFF. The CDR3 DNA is TGTGCCAGCAGCACCGGGGAGGGCCACGTGAATGAGCAGTTCTTC. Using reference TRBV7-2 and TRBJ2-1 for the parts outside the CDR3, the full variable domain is GAGVSQSPSNKVTEKGKDVELRCDPISGHTALYWYRQSLGQGLEFLIYFQGNSAPDKSGLPSDRFSAERTGGSVSTLTIQRTQQEDSAVYLCASSTGEGHVNEQFFGPGTRLTVL.

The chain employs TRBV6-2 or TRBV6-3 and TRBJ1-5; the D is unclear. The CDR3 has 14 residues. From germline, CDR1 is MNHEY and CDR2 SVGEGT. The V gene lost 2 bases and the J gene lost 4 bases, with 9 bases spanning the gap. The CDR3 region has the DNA TGTGCCAGCAGTTACACGGGGAATAATCAGCCCCAGCATTTT. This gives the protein CASSYTGNNQPQHF.

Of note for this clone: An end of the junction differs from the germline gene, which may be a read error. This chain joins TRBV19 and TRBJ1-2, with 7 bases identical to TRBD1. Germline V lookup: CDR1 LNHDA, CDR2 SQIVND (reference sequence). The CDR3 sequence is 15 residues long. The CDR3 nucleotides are TGTGCCAGTAGTGTAGAGACAGGGCCTAACTATGGCTACACCTTC. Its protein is CASSVETGPNYGYTF. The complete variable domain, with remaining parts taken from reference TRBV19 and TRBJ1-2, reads DGGITQSPKYLFRKEGQNVTLSCEQNLNHDAMYWYRQDPGQGLRLIYYSQIVNDFQKGDIAEGYSVSREKKESFPLTVTSAQKNPTAFYLCASSVETGPNYGYTFGSGTRLTVV.